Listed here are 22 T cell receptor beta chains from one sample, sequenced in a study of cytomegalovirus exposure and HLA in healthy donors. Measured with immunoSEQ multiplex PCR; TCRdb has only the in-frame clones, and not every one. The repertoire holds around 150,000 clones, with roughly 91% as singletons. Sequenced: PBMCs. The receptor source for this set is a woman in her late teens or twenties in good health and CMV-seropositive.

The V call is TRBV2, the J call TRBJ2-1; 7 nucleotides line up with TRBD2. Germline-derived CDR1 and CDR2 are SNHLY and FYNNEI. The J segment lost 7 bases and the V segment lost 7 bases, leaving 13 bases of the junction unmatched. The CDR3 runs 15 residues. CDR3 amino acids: CASTLAGVKVNEQFF. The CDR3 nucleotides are TGTGCCAGCACATTGGCGGGAGTTAAGGTGAATGAGCAGTTCTTC.

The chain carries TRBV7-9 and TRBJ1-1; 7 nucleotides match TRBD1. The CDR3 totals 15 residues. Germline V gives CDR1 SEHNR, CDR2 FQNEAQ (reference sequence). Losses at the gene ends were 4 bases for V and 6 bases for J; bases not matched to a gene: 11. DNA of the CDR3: TGTGCCAGCAGCTCAGAGAAAGGGGGCAAGGCTGAAGCTTTCTTT. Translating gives CASSSEKGGKAEAFF.

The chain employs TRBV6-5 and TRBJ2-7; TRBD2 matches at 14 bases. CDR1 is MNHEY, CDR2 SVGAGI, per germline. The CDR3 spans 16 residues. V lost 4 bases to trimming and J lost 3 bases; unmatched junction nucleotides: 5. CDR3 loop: CASSSGLAGGNYEQYF. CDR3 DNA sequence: TGTGCCAGCAGTTCCGGACTAGCGGGAGGCAACTACGAGCAGTACTTC.

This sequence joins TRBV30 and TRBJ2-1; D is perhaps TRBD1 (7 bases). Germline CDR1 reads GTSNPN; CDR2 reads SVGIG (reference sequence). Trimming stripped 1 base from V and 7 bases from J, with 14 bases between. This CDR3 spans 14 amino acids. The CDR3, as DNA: TGTGCCTGGAGTGGCGGGACAGTCGCTAATGAGCAGTTCTTC. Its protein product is CAWSGGTVANEQFF.

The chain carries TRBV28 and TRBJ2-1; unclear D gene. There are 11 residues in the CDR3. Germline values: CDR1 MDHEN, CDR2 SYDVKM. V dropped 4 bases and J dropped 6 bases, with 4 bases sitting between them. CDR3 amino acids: CASSSSNEQFF. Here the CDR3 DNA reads TGTGCCAGCAGTTCTAGCAATGAGCAGTTCTTC.

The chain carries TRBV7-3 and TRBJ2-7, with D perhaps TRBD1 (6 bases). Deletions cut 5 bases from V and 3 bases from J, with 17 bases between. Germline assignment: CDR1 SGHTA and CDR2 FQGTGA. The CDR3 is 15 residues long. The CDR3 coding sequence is TGTGCCAGCAGCGTACAGGGACAACTAATCTACGAGCAGTACTTC. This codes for CASSVQGQLIYEQYF.

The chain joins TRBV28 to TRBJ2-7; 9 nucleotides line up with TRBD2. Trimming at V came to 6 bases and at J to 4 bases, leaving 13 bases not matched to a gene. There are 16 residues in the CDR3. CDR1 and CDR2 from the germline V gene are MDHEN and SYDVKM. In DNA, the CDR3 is TGTGCCAGCAGCCCGGGGGGAGCGGGAGGCGCGTACGAGCAGTACTTC. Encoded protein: CASSPGGAGGAYEQYF.

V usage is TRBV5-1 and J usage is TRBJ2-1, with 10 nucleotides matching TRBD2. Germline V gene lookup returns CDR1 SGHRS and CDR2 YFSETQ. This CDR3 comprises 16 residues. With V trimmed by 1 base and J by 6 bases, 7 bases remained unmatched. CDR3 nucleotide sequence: TGCGCCAGCAGCTTGCTAGCGGGAGCGTTGTCCAATGAGCAGTTCTTC. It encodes CASSLLAGALSNEQFF.

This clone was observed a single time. The CDR3 DNA follows: TGCGCCAGCAGCTTGGTAGGGGCGGTAGATACGCAGTATTTT. Its protein is CASSLVGAVDTQYF. The rearrangement joins TRBV5-1 to TRBJ2-3; maybe TRBD1 (5 bases). Deletions cut 0 bases from V and 5 bases from J, with 10 bases between. Germline V gene lookup returns CDR1 SGHRS and CDR2 YFSETQ. The CDR3 totals 14 residues.

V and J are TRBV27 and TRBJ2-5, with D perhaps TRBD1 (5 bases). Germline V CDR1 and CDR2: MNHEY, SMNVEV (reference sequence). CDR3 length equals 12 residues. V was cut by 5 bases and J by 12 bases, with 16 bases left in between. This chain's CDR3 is CASSTGWGPEYF. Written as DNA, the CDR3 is TGTGCCAGCAGTACGGGTTGGGGCCCGGAGTACTTC.

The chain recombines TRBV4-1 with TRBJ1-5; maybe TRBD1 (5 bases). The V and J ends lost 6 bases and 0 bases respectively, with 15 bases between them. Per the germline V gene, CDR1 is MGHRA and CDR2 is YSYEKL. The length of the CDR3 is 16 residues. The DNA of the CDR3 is TGCGCCAGCAGGGGGGGAGACAGTTATAGCAATCAGCCCCAGCATTTT. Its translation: CASRGGDSYSNQPQHF.

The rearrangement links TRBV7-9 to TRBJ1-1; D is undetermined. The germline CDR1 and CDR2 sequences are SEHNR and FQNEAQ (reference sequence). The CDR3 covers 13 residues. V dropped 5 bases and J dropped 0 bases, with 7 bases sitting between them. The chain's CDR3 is CASSTRLNTEAFF. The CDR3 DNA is TGTGCCAGCAGCACTAGATTGAACACTGAAGCTTTCTTT.

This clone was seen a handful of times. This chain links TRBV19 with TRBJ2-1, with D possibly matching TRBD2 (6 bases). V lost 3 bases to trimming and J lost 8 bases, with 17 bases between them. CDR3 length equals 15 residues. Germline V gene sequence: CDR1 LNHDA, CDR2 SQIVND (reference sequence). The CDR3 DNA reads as TGTGCCAGTAGTATCTTTCCTAGCGATCTGGATGAGCAGTTCTTC. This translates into CASSIFPSDLDEQFF.

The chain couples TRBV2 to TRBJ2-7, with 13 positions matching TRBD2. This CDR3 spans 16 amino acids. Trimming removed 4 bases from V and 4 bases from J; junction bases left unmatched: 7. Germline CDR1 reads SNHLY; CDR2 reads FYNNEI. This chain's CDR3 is CASSVRTSGGYYEQYF. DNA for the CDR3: TGTGCCAGCAGTGTTAGGACTAGCGGGGGATATTACGAGCAGTACTTC.

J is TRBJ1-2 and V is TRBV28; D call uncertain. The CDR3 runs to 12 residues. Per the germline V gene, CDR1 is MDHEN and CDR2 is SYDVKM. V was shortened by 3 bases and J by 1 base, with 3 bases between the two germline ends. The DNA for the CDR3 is TGTGCCAGCAGTTTCAGTAACTATGGCTACACCTTC. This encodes CASSFSNYGYTF.

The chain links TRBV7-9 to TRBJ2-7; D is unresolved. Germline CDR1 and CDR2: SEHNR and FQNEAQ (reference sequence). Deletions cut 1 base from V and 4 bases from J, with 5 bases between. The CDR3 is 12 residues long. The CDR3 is CASSLDEYEQYF. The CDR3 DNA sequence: TGTGCCAGCAGCTTAGACGAGTACGAGCAGTACTTC.

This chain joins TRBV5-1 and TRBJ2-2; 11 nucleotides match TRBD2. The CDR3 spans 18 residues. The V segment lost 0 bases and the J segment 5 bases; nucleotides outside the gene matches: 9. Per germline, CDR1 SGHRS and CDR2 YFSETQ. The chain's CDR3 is CASSLVELAGDGTGELFF. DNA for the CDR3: TGCGCCAGCAGCTTGGTGGAACTAGCGGGGGATGGTACCGGGGAGCTGTTTTTT.

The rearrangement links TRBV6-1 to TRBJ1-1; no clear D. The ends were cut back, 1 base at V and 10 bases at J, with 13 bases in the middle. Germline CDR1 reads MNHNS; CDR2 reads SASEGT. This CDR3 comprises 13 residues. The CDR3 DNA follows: TGTGCCAGCAGTGAAGGGATCGGCCTAGGAGCTTTCTTT. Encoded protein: CASSEGIGLGAFF.

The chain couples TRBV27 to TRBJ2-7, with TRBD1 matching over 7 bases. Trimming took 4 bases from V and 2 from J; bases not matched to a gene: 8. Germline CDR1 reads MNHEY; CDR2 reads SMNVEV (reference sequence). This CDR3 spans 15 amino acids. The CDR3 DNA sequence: TGTGCCAGCAGTTCCGCCGGGACAGCCGCCTACGAGCAGTACTTC. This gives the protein CASSSAGTAAYEQYF.

This chain's CDR3 is CASSYTGTGVAEAFF. In DNA, the CDR3 is TGCGCCAGCAGCTATACCGGGACAGGGGTGGCTGAAGCTTTCTTT. The genes are TRBV5-1 and TRBJ1-1; 10 bases map to TRBD1. The CDR3 is made up of 15 amino acids. The V gene's germline CDR1 is SGHRS and CDR2 YFSETQ. The V and J ends lost 3 bases and 6 bases, in that order; junction bases with no gene match: 8.

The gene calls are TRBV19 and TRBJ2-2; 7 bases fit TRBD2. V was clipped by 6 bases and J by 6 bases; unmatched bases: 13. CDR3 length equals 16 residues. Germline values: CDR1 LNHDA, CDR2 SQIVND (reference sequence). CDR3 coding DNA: TGTGCCAGTAGCAGACAGCGGGGAGCCTCCTCCGGGGAGCTGTTTTTT. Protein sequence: CASSRQRGASSGELFF.

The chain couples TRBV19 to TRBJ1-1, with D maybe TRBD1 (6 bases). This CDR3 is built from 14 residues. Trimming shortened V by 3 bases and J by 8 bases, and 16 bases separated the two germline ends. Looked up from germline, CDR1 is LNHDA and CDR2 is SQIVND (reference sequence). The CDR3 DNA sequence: TGTGCCAGTAGTATTTCAGGGGCTCTGGCCGAAGCTTTCTTT. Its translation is CASSISGALAEAFF.